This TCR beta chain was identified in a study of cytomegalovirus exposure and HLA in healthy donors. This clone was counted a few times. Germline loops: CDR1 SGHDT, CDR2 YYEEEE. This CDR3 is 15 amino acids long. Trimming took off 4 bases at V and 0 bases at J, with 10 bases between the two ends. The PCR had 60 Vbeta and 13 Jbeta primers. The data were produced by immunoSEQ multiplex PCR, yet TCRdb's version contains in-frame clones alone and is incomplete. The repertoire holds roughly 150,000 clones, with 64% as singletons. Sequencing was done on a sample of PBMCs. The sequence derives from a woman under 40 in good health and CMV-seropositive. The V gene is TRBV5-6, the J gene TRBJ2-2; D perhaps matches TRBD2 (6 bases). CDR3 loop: CASSPGLANTGELFF. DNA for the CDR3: TGTGCCAGCAGCCCGGGACTCGCGAACACCGGGGAGCTGTTTTTT. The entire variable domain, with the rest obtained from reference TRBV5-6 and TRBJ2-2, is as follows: DAGVTQSPTHLIKTRGQQVTLRCSPKSGHDTVSWYQQALGQGPQFIFQYYEEEERQRGNFPDRFSGHQFPNYSSELNVNALLLGDSALYLCASSPGLANTGELFFGEGSRLTVL.